A single sample gave rise to the 25 T cell receptor beta chains below, sequenced in a study of T cell responses to AZD1222 COVID-19 vaccine. The repertoire was sequenced with immunoSEQ multiplex PCR; TCRdb's copy has only in-frame clones and lacks some. The table has just under 95,000 clones, over 75% seen once. The specimen was peripheral blood, collected on day 0 of AZD1222 vaccination. These TCRs come from an adult in good health.

V gene TRBV5-5 combines with J gene TRBJ2-3; 11 bases are shared with TRBD2. The germline CDR1 and CDR2 sequences are SGHKS and YYEKEE (reference sequence). The CDR3 totals 17 residues. Germline trimming cut 4 bases from V and 6 bases from J; bases unmatched to any gene: 13. The chain's CDR3 is CASSPLLTSGSGDTQYF. The CDR3 DNA reads as TGTGCCAGCAGCCCACTACTAACTAGCGGGAGCGGTGATACGCAGTATTTT.

The chain employs TRBV18 and TRBJ2-1, with 9 bases identical to TRBD1. Losses at the gene ends were 5 bases for V and 8 bases for J; bases not matched to a gene: 7. The V gene's germline CDR1 is KGHSH and CDR2 LQKENI. This CDR3 is 14 amino acids long. DNA of the CDR3: TGTGCCAGCTCATTTGGACAGGGGTACGATGAGCAGTTCTTC. This codes for CASSFGQGYDEQFF.

V usage is TRBV29-1 and J usage is TRBJ2-7; 12 bases agree with TRBD2. V shed 3 bases and J 3 bases; nucleotides not matched to a gene: 0. Looked up from germline, CDR1 is SQVTM and CDR2 is ANQGSEA. The CDR3 totals 13 residues. The CDR3 nucleotides read TGCAGCGTTGAGACTAGCGGGAGCTACGAGCAGTACTTC. This translates into CSVETSGSYEQYF.

V usage is TRBV7-9 and J usage is TRBJ2-3; D uncertain. The CDR3 runs to 12 residues. The V gene lost 10 bases and the J gene lost 0 bases, with 8 bases spanning the gap. Germline V gives CDR1 SEHNR, CDR2 FQNEAQ (reference sequence). The CDR3 loop is CAIKGSTDTQYF. The CDR3 DNA sequence: TGTGCCATAAAGGGAAGCACAGATACGCAGTATTTT.

The chain carries TRBV5-8 and TRBJ1-1; the D is unclear. The CDR3 has 15 amino acids. Germline CDR1 is SGHTS and CDR2 is YDEGEE. Trimming left V 0 bases short and J 0 bases short, with 9 bases between. CDR3 region: CASSLEVNMNTEAFF. The CDR3 DNA reads as TGTGCCAGCAGCTTGGAGGTGAACATGAACACTGAAGCTTTCTTT. The whole variable domain, remainder taken from reference TRBV5-8 and TRBJ1-1, is EAGVTQSPTHLIKTRGQQATLRCSPISGHTSVYWYQQALGLGLQFLLWYDEGEERNRGNFPPRFSGRQFPNYSSELNVNALELEDSALYLCASSLEVNMNTEAFFGQGTRLTVV.

The CDR3 nucleotides are TGTGCCAGCAGCACACAGGCGAATAATGAAAAACTGTTTTTT. Its protein is CASSTQANNEKLFF. The chain combines TRBV6-2 or TRBV6-3 with TRBJ1-4; D might be TRBD1 (5 bases). The CDR3 is 14 amino acids. Trimming removed 6 bases at V and 4 bases at J, with 12 bases between. CDR1 and CDR2 from the germline V gene are MNHEY and SVGEGT.

Regarding this clone: The junction departs from the called germline gene at one end, perhaps through a read error. The V call is TRBV5-1, the J call TRBJ2-7; 9 bases are a match to TRBD2. The length of the CDR3 is 17 residues. CDR1 SGHRS and CDR2 YFSETQ come from the germline V gene. The CDR3 DNA reads TGCGCCAGCTGCTTTGATTTTGGGCTAGCGGGAATCTACGAGCAGTACTTC. Translating gives CASCFDFGLAGIYEQYF.

The chain joins TRBV12-5 to TRBJ1-4; a weak D match, TRBD1 (5 bases). Trimming stripped 1 base from V and 14 bases from J, with 14 bases between. CDR1 LGHNT and CDR2 FRNRAP come from the germline V gene. The CDR3 totals 13 residues. The CDR3 sequence is CASGLGDPGGLFF. CDR3 nucleotide sequence: TGTGCTAGTGGTTTGGGTGACCCCGGGGGGCTGTTTTTT.

This chain joins TRBV6-5 and TRBJ1-1, with a tentative D call TRBD1 (6 bases). This CDR3 contains 14 residues. Trimming removed 7 bases from V and 7 bases from J, with 19 bases in between. Germline loops: CDR1 MNHEY, CDR2 SVGAGI. This CDR3 is CASTPGGQRGEAFF. In DNA, the CDR3 is TGTGCCAGCACCCCCGGTGGACAGAGGGGTGAAGCTTTCTTT.

CDR3 protein: CASSPGNYEQYF. The CDR3 bases are TGTGCCAGTAGCCCAGGAAACTACGAGCAGTACTTC. The chain recombines TRBV19 with TRBJ2-7; D not resolved. This CDR3 is built from 12 residues. Deletions cut 6 bases from V and 3 bases from J, with 9 bases between. Germline V gene lookup returns CDR1 LNHDA and CDR2 SQIVND (reference sequence).

V gene TRBV20-1 combines with J gene TRBJ2-4; D is unresolved. The CDR3 runs to 11 residues. The V gene lost 3 bases and the J gene lost 5 bases, with 5 bases spanning the gap. In germline, CDR1 is DFQATT, CDR2 SNEGSKA (reference sequence). For the CDR3, the DNA is TGCAGTGCTAGTCGGGAAAACATTCAGTACTTC. It translates to CSASRENIQYF.

The chain combines TRBV6-5 with TRBJ2-6; D not certain. The germline V and J ends were trimmed by 11 bases and 4 bases, with 12 bases remaining between them. This CDR3 region has 13 residues. CDR1 is MNHEY and CDR2 is SVGAGI in the germline V gene. The CDR3 region is CASKGLGANVLTF. CDR3 nucleotide sequence: TGTGCCTCCAAGGGTTTGGGGGCCAACGTCCTGACTTTC.

The J gene is TRBJ2-7, the V gene TRBV6-2 or TRBV6-3; D unclear. This CDR3 spans 15 amino acids. Deletions cut 1 base from V and 7 bases from J, with 17 bases between. CDR1 and CDR2 from the germline V gene are MNHEY and SVGEGT. The CDR3 DNA is TGTGCCAGCAGTTACTTTCACAGCTCCGGAAGAGAGCAGTACTTC. Its protein is CASSYFHSSGREQYF.

The rearrangement links TRBV19 to TRBJ1-4, with 12 bases matching TRBD1. Germline lookup yields CDR1 LNHDA and CDR2 SQIVND (reference sequence). The CDR3 runs to 14 residues. With V trimmed by 5 bases and J by 13 bases, 8 bases remained unmatched. The CDR3 DNA follows: TGTGCCAGTAGTGGGACAGGGGGCGTGGGGCGACTGTTTTTT. Its translation: CASSGTGGVGRLFF.

In its sample, this clone was seen once. This rearrangement joins TRBV2 to TRBJ1-4; D gene ambiguous. The V gene's germline CDR1 is SNHLY and CDR2 FYNNEI. This CDR3 has 16 residues. V lost 5 bases to trimming and J lost 5 bases, with 18 bases between them. The CDR3 DNA follows: TGTGCCAGCAGTCCGGCGCGAGGTACACCGAATGAAAAACTGTTTTTT. Translated: CASSPARGTPNEKLFF.

This clone was seen a handful of times. The chain joins TRBV27 to TRBJ2-1; D ambiguous. The CDR3 consists of 16 residues. Trimming pared 6 bases from V and 1 base from J, leaving 16 bases between. Germline CDR1 and CDR2: MNHEY and SMNVEV (reference sequence). This CDR3 is CASSSLVKGSYNEQFF. The CDR3 region has the DNA TGTGCCAGCAGCTCCCTAGTGAAGGGATCCTACAATGAGCAGTTCTTC.

The V gene is TRBV6-5, the J gene TRBJ2-3, with 8 bases identical to TRBD1. In germline, CDR1 is MNHEY, CDR2 SVGAGI. The CDR3 extends over 15 amino acids. V was pared by 5 bases and J by 2 bases, with 6 bases of the junction left unmatched. The CDR3 DNA sequence: TGTGCCAGCAGTCCCGGGACAGGAATCACAGATACGCAGTATTTT. Its protein product is CASSPGTGITDTQYF.

V usage is TRBV28 and J usage is TRBJ1-1; D gene ambiguous. The CDR3 has 15 amino acids. Trimming took 5 bases from V and 2 from J, leaving 15 bases between them. Germline V CDR1 and CDR2: MDHEN, SYDVKM. The CDR3 protein is CASSPETEVNTEAFF. The CDR3 DNA sequence: TGTGCCAGCAGTCCGGAGACGGAAGTAAACACTGAAGCTTTCTTT.

To note about this clone: The junction does not match germline at one end; this may be a read error. Other nucleotide sequences from this sample produce the same CDR3. V usage is TRBV7-7 and J usage is TRBJ2-2; D may be TRBD1 (6 bases). This CDR3 comprises 14 residues. In germline, CDR1 is SSHAT, CDR2 FNYEAQ (reference sequence). CDR3 DNA: TGTGCTAGCAGCCTAACAGGGTCTACCGGGGAGCTGTTTTTT. This gives the protein CASSLTGSTGELFF.

This clone was found a few times. This chain links TRBV30 with TRBJ1-1; the D is unclear. Germline values: CDR1 GTSNPN, CDR2 SVGIG (reference sequence). V was clipped by 1 base and J by 0 bases, with 6 bases between them. The CDR3 runs 13 residues. The CDR3 DNA is TGTGCCTGGAGTGGTAGGCTGAACACTGAAGCTTTCTTT. This translates into CAWSGRLNTEAFF.

This chain connects TRBV30 to TRBJ1-3, with D perhaps matching TRBD1 (6 bases). CDR3 length equals 16 residues. Trimming left V 2 bases short and J 2 bases short, with 16 bases between. Germline-derived CDR1 and CDR2 are GTSNPN and SVGIG (reference sequence). CDR3 coding DNA: TGTGCCTGGAGTCCTGGAGACAGGTGGGCTGGAAACACCATATATTTT. Translating it yields CAWSPGDRWAGNTIYF.

V and J are TRBV7-3 and TRBJ1-1; TRBD1 matches at 9 bases. This CDR3 comprises 14 residues. CDR1 and CDR2 from the germline V gene are SGHTA and FQGTGA. With V trimmed by 4 bases and J by 10 bases, 10 bases remained unmatched. CDR3 DNA sequence: TGTGCCAGCAGCTCCTCAACCTACAGGGGGCGAGCTTTCTTT. Translating it yields CASSSSTYRGRAFF.

V is TRBV2 and J is TRBJ1-3; TRBD1 matches 10 bases. The CDR3 loop spans 17 amino acids. The J segment lost 0 bases and the V segment lost 4 bases, leaving 6 bases of the junction unmatched. CDR1 and CDR2 (germline): SNHLY, FYNNEI. CDR3 protein: CASSGGTGALSGNTIYF. In DNA form, the CDR3 reads TGTGCCAGCAGTGGGGGGACAGGGGCCCTCTCTGGAAACACCATATATTTT.

The J gene is TRBJ2-7, the V gene TRBV28; TRBD1 matches 11 bases. CDR1 and CDR2 (germline): MDHEN, SYDVKM. The CDR3 totals 19 residues. V lost 5 bases to trimming and J lost 2 bases; unmatched junction nucleotides: 17. CDR3 loop: CASSLHGTGGTAGAYEQYF. The CDR3 coding sequence is TGTGCCAGCAGTCTCCATGGGACAGGGGGTACAGCGGGTGCCTACGAGCAGTACTTC.

The rearrangement uses TRBV28 and TRBJ1-2, with D uncertain. Trimming stripped 3 bases from V and 2 bases from J, with 4 bases between. CDR3 length equals 12 residues. CDR1 MDHEN and CDR2 SYDVKM come from the germline V gene. The CDR3 DNA follows: TGTGCCAGCAGTTTTTTGAACTATGGCTACACCTTC. Translation gives CASSFLNYGYTF.